These 25 T cell receptor beta chains came from one sample sequenced in a study of cytomegalovirus exposure and HLA in healthy donors. With 60 Vbeta and 13 Jbeta primers, the PCR was carried out. The table came from immunoSEQ multiplex PCR; TCRdb's copy has only in-frame clones and leaves some out. Altogether 150,000 to 200,000 clones are present, roughly 80% being singletons, with the ten largest covering less than 15%. Sequencing was done on a sample of PBMCs. The receptors derive from a woman aged 50 to 65 in good health and CMV-seropositive.

The genes are TRBV7-9 and TRBJ2-7, with 8 bases identical to TRBD1. From germline, CDR1 is SEHNR and CDR2 FQNEAQ (reference sequence). The CDR3 consists of 15 residues. V dropped 6 bases and J dropped 5; count of bases not matched to a gene: 12. The CDR3, as DNA: TGTGCCAGCAGTATTGGCGCAGGGGGCATCAACGAGCAGTACTTC. It yields the protein CASSIGAGGINEQYF.

On this clone itself: Other DNA variants within this sample encode the same CDR3. The chain has TRBV7-2 and TRBJ1-5; a possible D gene is TRBD1 (6 bases). Trimming removed 5 bases from V and 1 base from J, with 12 bases in between. Germline V gene lookup returns CDR1 SGHTA and CDR2 FQGNSA. The CDR3 sequence is 15 residues long. CDR3 nucleotides: TGTGCCAGCAGCACCTCAGGGGTCAGCAATCAGCCCCAGCATTTT. Its translation is CASSTSGVSNQPQHF.

This clone was counted between two and nine times. DNA of the CDR3: TGTGCCAGCACTAGGTCTAGCACAGATACGCAGTATTTT. Translated, it gives CASTRSSTDTQYF. This chain joins TRBV2 and TRBJ2-3; unclear D gene. CDR3 length: 13 amino acids. Trimming took off 7 bases at V and 0 bases at J, with 8 bases between the two ends. Germline V lookup: CDR1 SNHLY, CDR2 FYNNEI.

Regarding this clone: This same CDR3 is encoded by further DNA sequences in the sample. The gene calls are TRBV9 and TRBJ1-1, with D unresolved. Looked up from germline, CDR1 is SGDLS and CDR2 is YYNGEE. The germline V and J ends were trimmed by 0 bases and 2 bases, with 5 bases remaining between them. CDR3 length: 13 amino acids. CDR3 in amino acids: CASSVVSNTEAFF. As DNA, the CDR3 is TGTGCCAGCAGCGTAGTCAGTAACACTGAAGCTTTCTTT.

The sample holds one count of this clone. The chain recombines TRBV7-9 with TRBJ1-2, with D unresolved. This CDR3 is 12 amino acids long. V gave up 7 bases and J gave up 0 bases, with 6 bases separating them. CDR1 is SEHNR, CDR2 FQNEAQ, per germline (reference sequence). This CDR3 reads CASTQANYGYTF. The CDR3 DNA follows: TGTGCCAGCACCCAGGCTAACTATGGCTACACCTTC. The full variable domain, with the rest looked up from reference TRBV7-9 and TRBJ1-2, is DTGVSQNPRHKITKRGQNVTFRCDPISEHNRLYWYRQTLGQGPEFLTYFQNEAQLEKSRLLSDRFSAERPKGSFSTLEIQRTEQGDSAMYLCASTQANYGYTFGSGTRLTVV.

Turning to this clone: Mismatch with germline at one junction end may stem from a read error. This sequence joins TRBV7-7 and TRBJ2-1, with 8 nucleotides matching TRBD2. The CDR3 consists of 13 residues. Germline CDR1 is SSHAT and CDR2 is FNYEAQ (reference sequence). CDR3 amino acids: CASSLAREDEQFF. In DNA, the CDR3 is TGTGCTAGCAGCTTAGCGCGGGAGGATGAGCAGTTCTTC.

The chain combines TRBV6-1 with TRBJ2-2; 10 positions agree with TRBD1. CDR3 length: 15 residues. The ends lost 6 bases at V and 5 bases at J; junction bases unmatched: 6. From germline, CDR1 is MNHNS and CDR2 SASEGT. CDR3 sequence reads: CASRRDRGSTGELFF. CDR3 nucleotides: TGTGCCAGCAGAAGGGACAGGGGATCGACCGGGGAGCTGTTTTTT.

The chain joins TRBV5-1 to TRBJ1-1, with 12 bases fitting TRBD1. The CDR3 has 17 amino acids. The V segment lost 0 bases and the J segment 1 base; nucleotides outside the gene matches: 4. The germline V gene encodes CDR1 SGHRS and CDR2 YFSETQ. CDR3 coding DNA: TGCGCCAGCAGCTTGGGACCGGGACAGGGGGCGAACACTGAAGCTTTCTTT. It encodes CASSLGPGQGANTEAFF.

This clone was seen just once. The gene calls are TRBV4-1 and TRBJ1-1, with D perhaps TRBD1 (5 bases). CDR1 and CDR2 (germline): MGHRA, YSYEKL. This CDR3 spans 14 amino acids. Deletions cut 3 bases from V and 3 bases from J, with 11 bases between. This CDR3 is CASSQGGEYTEAFF. The DNA for the CDR3 is TGCGCCAGCAGCCAGGGGGGGGAGTACACTGAAGCTTTCTTT.

The chain couples TRBV2 to TRBJ2-3, with 7 bases aligning to TRBD1. V lost 3 bases and J lost 0; bases outside the gene matches: 6. Germline CDR1 is SNHLY and CDR2 is FYNNEI. This CDR3 spans 16 amino acids. CDR3 coding DNA: TGTGCCAGCAGTGATGGGGACAGCAGGAGCACAGATACGCAGTATTTT. The encoded protein is CASSDGDSRSTDTQYF.

The chain carries TRBV6-1 and TRBJ2-1, with D possibly being TRBD2 (7 bases). CDR3 size: 15 residues. V was cut by 2 bases and J by 8 bases, with 16 bases left in between. CDR1 and CDR2 from the germline V gene are MNHNS and SASEGT. The CDR3 sequence: CASSESEGGRYEQFF. CDR3 nucleotide sequence: TGTGCCAGCAGTGAAAGCGAGGGGGGGCGGTATGAGCAGTTCTTC.

CDR3 sequence: CASSLVPPYSGGAITQYF. The DNA of the CDR3 is TGTGCCAGCAGCTTAGTACCCCCCTATAGCGGGGGGGCTATTACGCAGTATTTT. The chain couples TRBV7-6 to TRBJ2-3, with 11 bases fitting TRBD2. The CDR3 runs 18 residues. V lost 1 base, J lost 8 bases, and 14 bases stayed unmatched. The germline V gene has CDR1 SGHVS and CDR2 FNYEAQ.

The V gene is TRBV2, the J gene TRBJ2-7; D may be TRBD1 (7 bases). Germline assignment: CDR1 SNHLY and CDR2 FYNNEI. The CDR3 runs to 14 residues. The V and J ends lost 8 bases and 4 bases respectively, with 18 bases between them. The DNA for the CDR3 is TGTGCCAGCCGTAGACAGGGAGGCCCATACGAGCAGTACTTC. Its protein product is CASRRQGGPYEQYF.

This chain joins TRBV16 and TRBJ1-4; D is unclear. The CDR3 is 20 residues long. The V gene lost 0 bases and the J gene lost 0 bases, with 20 bases spanning the gap. Germline CDR1 reads KGHSY; CDR2 reads FQNENV. CDR3 DNA: TGTGCCAGCAGCCAATCGACGCGGGGAGTTGGCCGGGCAACTAATGAAAAACTGTTTTTT. Protein: CASSQSTRGVGRATNEKLFF.

The table lists this clone with a count of one. The chain links TRBV6-1 to TRBJ1-1; a weak D match, TRBD1 (6 bases). Germline V gene sequence: CDR1 MNHNS, CDR2 SASEGT. V lost 4 bases, J lost 7 bases, and 16 bases lay in between. This CDR3 has 14 residues. CDR3: CASSATTGVSEAFF. The CDR3, as DNA: TGTGCCAGCAGTGCCACGACAGGCGTGAGTGAAGCTTTCTTT.

This clone came up once. V is TRBV5-1 and J is TRBJ2-1; tentatively, D is TRBD2 (6 bases). Trimming took off 4 bases at V and 2 bases at J, with 25 bases between the two ends. CDR1 and CDR2 (germline): SGHRS, YFSETQ. The length of the CDR3 is 19 residues. CDR3 coding DNA: TGCGCCAGCAGCCTTCACCCAGCCCCACCGGGACTGGCCTACAATGAGCAGTTCTTC. Its translation: CASSLHPAPPGLAYNEQFF.

This clone appeared a single time. The V gene is TRBV6-5, the J gene TRBJ2-7; the D gene is possibly TRBD2 (5 bases). This CDR3 contains 14 residues. Trimming removed 2 bases from V and 2 bases from J, with 10 bases in between. Germline V gives CDR1 MNHEY, CDR2 SVGAGI. The CDR3 loop is CASSYGGRTYEQYF. The DNA for the CDR3 is TGTGCCAGCAGTTACGGAGGCAGAACCTACGAGCAGTACTTC.

The V and J genes are TRBV2 and TRBJ1-1; a possible D gene is TRBD1 (5 bases). The germline V gene has CDR1 SNHLY and CDR2 FYNNEI. This CDR3 spans 14 amino acids. Trimming removed 4 bases at V and 1 base at J, with 10 bases between. Written as DNA, the CDR3 is TGTGCCAGCAGTGGGGTGGGGGGGAACACTGAAGCTTTCTTT. Translation: CASSGVGGNTEAFF.

V usage is TRBV7-9 and J usage is TRBJ1-2; 8 bases match TRBD1. The V segment lost 3 bases and the J segment 4 bases; nucleotides outside the gene matches: 4. This CDR3 is 14 amino acids long. Germline CDR1 and CDR2: SEHNR and FQNEAQ (reference sequence). The CDR3 DNA follows: TGTGCCAGCAGCTTTTCAGGGGGCGTCTATGGCTACACCTTC. The encoded protein is CASSFSGGVYGYTF.

This clone was seen just once. The CDR3 coding sequence is TGTGCCAGCAGAGACAGCATACACTACGAGCAGTACTTC. Its protein is CASRDSIHYEQYF. The rearrangement uses TRBV27 and TRBJ2-7, with D perhaps TRBD1 (5 bases). Germline CDR1 is MNHEY and CDR2 is SMNVEV (reference sequence). Trimming removed 6 bases at V and 3 bases at J, with 12 bases between. The CDR3 extends over 13 amino acids.

CDR3 protein: CASSIVPSGRNEQFF. The DNA of the CDR3 is TGTGCCAGTAGTATAGTGCCTAGCGGGCGCAATGAGCAGTTCTTC. This chain connects TRBV19 to TRBJ2-1, with TRBD2 identical over 8 bases. The CDR3 is 15 residues long. V lost 1 base, J lost 6 bases, and 5 bases stayed unmatched. The germline CDR1 and CDR2 sequences are LNHDA and SQIVND (reference sequence).

The chain joins TRBV7-9 to TRBJ2-7; 10 bases are a match to TRBD2. J gave up 2 bases and V 8 bases, and 3 bases lay outside the gene matches. Germline V gives CDR1 SEHNR, CDR2 FQNEAQ (reference sequence). The CDR3 spans 13 residues. The CDR3 protein is CASGTSATYEQYF. The CDR3 nucleotides are TGTGCCAGCGGGACTAGCGCTACCTACGAGCAGTACTTC.

This chain uses TRBV7-3 with TRBJ2-5; 11 bases are shared with TRBD1. The trim removed 1 base at V and 3 bases at J, leaving 1 base unmatched. Germline assignment: CDR1 SGHTA and CDR2 FQGTGA. The CDR3 sequence is 15 residues long. CDR3 residues: CASSLRGQGEETQYF. CDR3 coding DNA: TGTGCCAGCAGCTTAAGGGGACAGGGGGAAGAGACCCAGTACTTC.

The CDR3: CASSFQGTYNEQFF. CDR3 nucleotide sequence: TGTGCCAGCAGCTTCCAGGGGACCTACAATGAGCAGTTCTTC. V usage is TRBV7-3 and J usage is TRBJ2-1; D may be TRBD1 (6 bases). V was cut by 3 bases and J by 2 bases, with 8 bases left in between. Germline V gene sequence: CDR1 SGHTA, CDR2 FQGTGA. The CDR3 is made up of 14 amino acids.

This chain links TRBV21-1 with TRBJ2-7; the DNA was not used to check the table's D call, TRBD1. TRBV21-1 is shown as a pseudogene. This CDR3 region has 15 residues. The CDR3 DNA is TGTGCCAGCAGCAAAAAAACAGCCCGATGCAGGGAGCAGTACTTC. Translation gives CASSKKTARCREQYF.